Only a few counts were recorded for the clone carrying this TCR beta chain. The CDR3 extends over 13 amino acids. Germline V lookup: CDR1 SEHNR, CDR2 FQNEAQ (reference sequence). V gave up 2 bases and J gave up 5 bases, with 7 bases separating them. Participant age was about 18 to 89 years, and participants resided in roughly 25 US areas. Allocation to cohorts depended on clinical history reported by the participants. Recovery meant two consecutive negative NP/OP PCR tests, professional clearance, or resolved symptoms. In the authors' workflow: Amplification of reference gene primers provided the estimated nucleated cell counts. The assay was immunoSEQ multiplex PCR, and TCRdb's table has in-frame clones only and misses some. From that table come the V and J calls and clone size; the DNA was used to work out D and trimming. There are hundreds of thousands of clones in the sample; about 83% occur only once, and 6% lies in the top ten.

The source of the sample is a study of blood T cell repertoires in COVID-19. The sample was PBMCs or T cells enriched from blood (not recorded which). The rearrangement links TRBV7-9 to TRBJ2-1; weak D call: TRBD2 (5 bases). This receptor was identified in a woman aged 40 to 55 who had recovered from COVID-19. CDR3 region: CASSLQRNNEQFF. Here the CDR3 DNA reads TGTGCCAGCAGCTTACAGCGGAACAATGAGCAGTTCTTC.